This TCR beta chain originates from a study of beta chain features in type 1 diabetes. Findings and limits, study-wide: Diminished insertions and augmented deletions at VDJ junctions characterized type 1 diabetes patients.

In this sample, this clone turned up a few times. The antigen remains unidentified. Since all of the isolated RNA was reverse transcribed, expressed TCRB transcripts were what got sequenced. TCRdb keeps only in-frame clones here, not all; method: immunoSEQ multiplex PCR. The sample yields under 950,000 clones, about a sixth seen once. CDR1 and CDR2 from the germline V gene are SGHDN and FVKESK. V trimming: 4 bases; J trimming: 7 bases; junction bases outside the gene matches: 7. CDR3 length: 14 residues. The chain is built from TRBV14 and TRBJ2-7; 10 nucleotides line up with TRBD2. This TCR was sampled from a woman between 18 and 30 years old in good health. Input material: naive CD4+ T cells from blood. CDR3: CASSPGLAVWEQYF. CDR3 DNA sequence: TGTGCCAGCAGCCCCGGACTAGCGGTATGGGAGCAGTACTTC.